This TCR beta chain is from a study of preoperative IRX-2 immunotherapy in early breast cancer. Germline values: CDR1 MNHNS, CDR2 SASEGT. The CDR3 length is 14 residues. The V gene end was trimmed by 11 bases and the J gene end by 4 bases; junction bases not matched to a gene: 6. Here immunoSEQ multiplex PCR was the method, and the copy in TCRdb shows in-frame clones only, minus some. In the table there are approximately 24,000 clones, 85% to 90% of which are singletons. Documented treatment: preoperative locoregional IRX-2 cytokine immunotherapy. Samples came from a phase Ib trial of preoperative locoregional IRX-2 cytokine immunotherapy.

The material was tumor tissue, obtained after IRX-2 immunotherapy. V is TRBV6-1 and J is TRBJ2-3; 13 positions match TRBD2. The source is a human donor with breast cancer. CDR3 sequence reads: CAGRLAGGADTQYF. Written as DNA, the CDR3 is TGTGCCGGTCGACTAGCGGGGGGCGCAGATACGCAGTATTTT.